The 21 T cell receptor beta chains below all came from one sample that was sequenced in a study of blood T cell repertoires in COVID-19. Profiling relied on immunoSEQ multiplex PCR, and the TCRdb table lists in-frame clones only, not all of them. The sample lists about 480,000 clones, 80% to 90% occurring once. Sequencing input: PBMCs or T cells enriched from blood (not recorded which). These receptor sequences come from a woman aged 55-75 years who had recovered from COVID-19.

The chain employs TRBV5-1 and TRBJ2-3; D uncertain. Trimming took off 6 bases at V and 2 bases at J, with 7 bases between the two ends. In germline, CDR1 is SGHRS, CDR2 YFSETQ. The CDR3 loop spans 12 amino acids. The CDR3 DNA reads TGCGCCAGCACAGGCCCCACAGATACGCAGTATTTT. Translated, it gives CASTGPTDTQYF.

The chain's CDR3 is CASLGQANTGELFF. The CDR3, as DNA: TGTGCCAGCCTGGGACAAGCGAACACCGGGGAGCTGTTTTTT. This chain joins TRBV28 and TRBJ2-2; D perhaps matches TRBD1 (6 bases). Germline values: CDR1 MDHEN, CDR2 SYDVKM. The CDR3 is 14 residues long. Trimming took 8 bases from V and 0 from J, leaving 10 bases between them.

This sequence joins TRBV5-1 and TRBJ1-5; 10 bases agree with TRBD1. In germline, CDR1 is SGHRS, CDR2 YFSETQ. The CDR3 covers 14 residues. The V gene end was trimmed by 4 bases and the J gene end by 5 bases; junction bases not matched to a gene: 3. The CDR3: CASSVGTGDQPQHF. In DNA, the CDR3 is TGCGCCAGCAGCGTCGGGACAGGGGATCAGCCCCAGCATTTT.

The CDR3 DNA is TGCGCCAGCAGCCAAAGGACAGGGCTAAACTATGGCTACACCTTC. This sequence encodes CASSQRTGLNYGYTF. The chain has TRBV4-1 and TRBJ1-2; 8 positions match TRBD1. Losses at the gene ends were 2 bases for V and 2 bases for J; bases not matched to a gene: 4. Germline lookup yields CDR1 MGHRA and CDR2 YSYEKL. The CDR3 is 15 residues long.

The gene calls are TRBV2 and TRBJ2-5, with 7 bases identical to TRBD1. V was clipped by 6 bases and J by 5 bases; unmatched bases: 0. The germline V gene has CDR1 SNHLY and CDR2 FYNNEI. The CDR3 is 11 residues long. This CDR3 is CASRQGETQYF. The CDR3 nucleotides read TGTGCCAGCAGACAGGGGGAGACCCAGTACTTC.

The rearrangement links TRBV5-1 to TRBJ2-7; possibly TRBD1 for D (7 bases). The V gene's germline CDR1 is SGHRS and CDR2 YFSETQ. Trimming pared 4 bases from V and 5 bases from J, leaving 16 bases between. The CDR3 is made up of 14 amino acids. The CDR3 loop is CASSDPRGDDEQYF. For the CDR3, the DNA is TGCGCCAGCAGCGACCCCAGGGGGGACGACGAGCAGTACTTC.

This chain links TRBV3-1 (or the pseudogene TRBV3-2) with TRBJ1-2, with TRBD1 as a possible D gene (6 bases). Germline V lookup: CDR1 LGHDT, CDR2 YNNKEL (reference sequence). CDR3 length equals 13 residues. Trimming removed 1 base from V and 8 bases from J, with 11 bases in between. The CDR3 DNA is TGTGCCAGCAGCCAAGGGCCGGGGGGCGGCTACACCTTC. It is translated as CASSQGPGGGYTF.

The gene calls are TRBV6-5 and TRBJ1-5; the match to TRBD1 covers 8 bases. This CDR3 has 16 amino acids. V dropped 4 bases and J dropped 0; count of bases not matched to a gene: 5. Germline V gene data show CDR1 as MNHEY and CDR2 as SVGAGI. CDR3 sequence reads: CASSSRGLNSNQPQHF. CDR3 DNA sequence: TGTGCCAGCAGTTCCAGGGGGCTAAATAGCAATCAGCCCCAGCATTTT.

Written as DNA, the CDR3 is TGTGCCAGCAGCGTAGTTAGTCGCACCGGGGAGCTGTTTTTT. Its translation is CASSVVSRTGELFF. The chain couples TRBV9 to TRBJ2-2; no definite D call. CDR3 length: 14 amino acids. In germline, CDR1 is SGDLS, CDR2 YYNGEE. V was clipped by 0 bases and J by 4 bases, with 7 bases between them.

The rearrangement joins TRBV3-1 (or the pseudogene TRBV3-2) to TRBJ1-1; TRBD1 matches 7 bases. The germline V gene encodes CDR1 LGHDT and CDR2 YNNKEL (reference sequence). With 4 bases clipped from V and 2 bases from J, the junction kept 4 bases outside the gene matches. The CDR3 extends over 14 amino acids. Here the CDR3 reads CASSPRTGNTEAFF. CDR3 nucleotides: TGTGCCAGCAGCCCGCGGACAGGAAACACTGAAGCTTTCTTT.

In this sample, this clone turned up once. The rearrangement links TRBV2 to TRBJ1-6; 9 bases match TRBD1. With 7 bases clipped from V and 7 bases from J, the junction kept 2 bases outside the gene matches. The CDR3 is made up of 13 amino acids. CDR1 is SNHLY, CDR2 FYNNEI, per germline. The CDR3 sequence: CASIGQGNSPLHF. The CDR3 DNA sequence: TGTGCCAGCATCGGACAGGGGAATTCACCCCTCCACTTT.

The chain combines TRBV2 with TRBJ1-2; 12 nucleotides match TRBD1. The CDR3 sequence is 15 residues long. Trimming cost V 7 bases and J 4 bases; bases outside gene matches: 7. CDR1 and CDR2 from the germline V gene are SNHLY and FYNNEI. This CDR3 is CASTRGTGGFYGYTF. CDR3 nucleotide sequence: TGTGCCAGCACCCGTGGGACAGGGGGCTTCTATGGCTACACCTTC.

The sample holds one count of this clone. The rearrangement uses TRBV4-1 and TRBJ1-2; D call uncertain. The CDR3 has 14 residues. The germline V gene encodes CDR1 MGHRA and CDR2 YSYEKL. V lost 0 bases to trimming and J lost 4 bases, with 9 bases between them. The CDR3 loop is CASSQDGRTYGYTF. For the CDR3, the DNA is TGCGCCAGCAGCCAAGATGGGAGGACCTATGGCTACACCTTC.

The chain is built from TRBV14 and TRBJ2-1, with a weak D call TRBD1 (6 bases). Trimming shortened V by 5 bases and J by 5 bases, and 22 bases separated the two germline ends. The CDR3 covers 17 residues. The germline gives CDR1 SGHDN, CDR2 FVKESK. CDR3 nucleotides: TGTGCCAGCAGCGTTCGGTTATCTTACAGGGTAGACAATGAGCAGTTCTTC. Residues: CASSVRLSYRVDNEQFF.

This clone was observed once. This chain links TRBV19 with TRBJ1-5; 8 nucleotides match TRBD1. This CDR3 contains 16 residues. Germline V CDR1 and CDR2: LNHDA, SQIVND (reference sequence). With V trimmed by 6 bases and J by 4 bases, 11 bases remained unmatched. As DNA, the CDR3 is TGTGCCAGTAGAGACCCCGGGACAGGCCTTAATCAGCCCCAGCATTTT. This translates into CASRDPGTGLNQPQHF.

Here the CDR3 reads CASSPPGIGDGYTF. CDR3 nucleotides: TGTGCCAGCAGCCCGCCGGGAATTGGAGATGGCTACACCTTC. The chain couples TRBV7-9 to TRBJ1-2; no clear D gene. CDR1 and CDR2 (germline): SEHNR, FQNEAQ (reference sequence). V was clipped by 5 bases and J by 6 bases, with 16 bases between them. The CDR3 is made up of 14 amino acids.

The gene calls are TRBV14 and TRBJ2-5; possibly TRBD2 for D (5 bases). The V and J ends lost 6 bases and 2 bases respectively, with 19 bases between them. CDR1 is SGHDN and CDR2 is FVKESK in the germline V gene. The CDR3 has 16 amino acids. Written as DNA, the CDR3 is TGTGCCAGCAGTACGTGGCTAGGAGGTTCTCAAGAGACCCAGTACTTC. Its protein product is CASSTWLGGSQETQYF.

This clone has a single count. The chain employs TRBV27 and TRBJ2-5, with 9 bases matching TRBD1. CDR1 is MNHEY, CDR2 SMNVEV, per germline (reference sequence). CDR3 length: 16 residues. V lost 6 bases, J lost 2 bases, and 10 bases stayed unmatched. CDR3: CASSPMSGTGQETQYF. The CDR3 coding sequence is TGTGCCAGCAGCCCAATGTCCGGGACAGGGCAAGAGACCCAGTACTTC.

In DNA form, the CDR3 reads TGTGCCAGCAGGCAGGGTCCCTACGAGCAGTACTTC. It translates to CASRQGPYEQYF. V is TRBV6-6 and J is TRBJ2-7; TRBD1 is a possible D gene (5 bases). Germline lookup yields CDR1 MNHNY and CDR2 SVGAGI (reference sequence). The CDR3 runs to 12 residues. The V end lost 6 bases, the J end lost 2 bases, and 8 bases lay between the germline ends.

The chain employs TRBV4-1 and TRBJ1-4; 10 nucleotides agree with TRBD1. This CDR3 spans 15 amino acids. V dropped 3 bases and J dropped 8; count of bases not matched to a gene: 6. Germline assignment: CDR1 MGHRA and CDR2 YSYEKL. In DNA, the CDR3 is TGCGCCAGCAGCCAGGGACAGGGGAGTTACGAAAAACTGTTTTTT. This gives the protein CASSQGQGSYEKLFF.

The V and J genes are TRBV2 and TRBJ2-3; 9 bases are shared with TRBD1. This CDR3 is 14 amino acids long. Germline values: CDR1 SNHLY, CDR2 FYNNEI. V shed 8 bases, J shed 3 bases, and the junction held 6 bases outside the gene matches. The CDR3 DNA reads TGTGCCAGCGGACCGGGGACAGGGACAGATACGCAGTATTTT. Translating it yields CASGPGTGTDTQYF.